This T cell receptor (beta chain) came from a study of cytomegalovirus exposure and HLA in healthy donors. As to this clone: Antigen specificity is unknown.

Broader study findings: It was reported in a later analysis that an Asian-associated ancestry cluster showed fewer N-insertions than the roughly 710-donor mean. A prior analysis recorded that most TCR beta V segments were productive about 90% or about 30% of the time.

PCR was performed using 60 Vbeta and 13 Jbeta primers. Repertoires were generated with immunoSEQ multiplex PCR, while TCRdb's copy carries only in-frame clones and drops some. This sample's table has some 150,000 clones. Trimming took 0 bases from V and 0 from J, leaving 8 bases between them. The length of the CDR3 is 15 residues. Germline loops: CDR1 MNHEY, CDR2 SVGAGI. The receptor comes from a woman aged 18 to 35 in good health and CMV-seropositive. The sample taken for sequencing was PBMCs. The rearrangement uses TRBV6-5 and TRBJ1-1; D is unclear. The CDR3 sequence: CASSYSTGMNTEAFF. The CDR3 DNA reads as TGTGCCAGCAGTTACTCGACCGGGATGAACACTGAAGCTTTCTTT.